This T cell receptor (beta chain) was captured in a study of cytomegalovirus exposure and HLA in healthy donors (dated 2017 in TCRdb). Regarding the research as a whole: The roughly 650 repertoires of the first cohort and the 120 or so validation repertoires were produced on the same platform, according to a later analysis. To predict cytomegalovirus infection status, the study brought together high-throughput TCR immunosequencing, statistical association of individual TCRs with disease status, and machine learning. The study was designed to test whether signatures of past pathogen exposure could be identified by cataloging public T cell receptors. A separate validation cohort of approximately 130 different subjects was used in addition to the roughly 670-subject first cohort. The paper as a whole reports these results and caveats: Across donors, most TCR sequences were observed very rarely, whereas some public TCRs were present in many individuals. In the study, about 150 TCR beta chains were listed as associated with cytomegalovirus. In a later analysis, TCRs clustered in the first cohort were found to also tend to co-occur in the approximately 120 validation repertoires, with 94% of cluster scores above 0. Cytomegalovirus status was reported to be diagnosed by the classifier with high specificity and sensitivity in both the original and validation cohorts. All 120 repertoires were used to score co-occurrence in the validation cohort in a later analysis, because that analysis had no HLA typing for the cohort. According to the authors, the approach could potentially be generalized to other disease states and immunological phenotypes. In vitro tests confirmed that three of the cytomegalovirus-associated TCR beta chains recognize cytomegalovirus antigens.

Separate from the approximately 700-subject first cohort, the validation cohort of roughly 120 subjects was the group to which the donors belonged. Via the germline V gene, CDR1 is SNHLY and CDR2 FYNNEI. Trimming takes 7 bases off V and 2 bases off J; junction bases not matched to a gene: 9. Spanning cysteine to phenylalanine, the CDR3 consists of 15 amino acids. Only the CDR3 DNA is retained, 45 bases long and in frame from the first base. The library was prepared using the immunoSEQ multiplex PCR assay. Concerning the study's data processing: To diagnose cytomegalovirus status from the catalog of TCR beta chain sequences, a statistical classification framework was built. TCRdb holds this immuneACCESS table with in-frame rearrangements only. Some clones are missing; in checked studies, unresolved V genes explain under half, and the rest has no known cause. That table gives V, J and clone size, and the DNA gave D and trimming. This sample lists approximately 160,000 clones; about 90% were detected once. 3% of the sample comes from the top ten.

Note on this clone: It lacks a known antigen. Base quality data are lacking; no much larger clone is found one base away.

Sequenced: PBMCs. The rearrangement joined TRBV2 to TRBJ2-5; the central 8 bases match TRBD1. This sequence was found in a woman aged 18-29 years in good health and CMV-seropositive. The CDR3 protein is CASIRGRAIQETQYF. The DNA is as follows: TGTGCCAGCATCAGGGGGCGCGCGATTCAAGAGACCCAGTACTTC.